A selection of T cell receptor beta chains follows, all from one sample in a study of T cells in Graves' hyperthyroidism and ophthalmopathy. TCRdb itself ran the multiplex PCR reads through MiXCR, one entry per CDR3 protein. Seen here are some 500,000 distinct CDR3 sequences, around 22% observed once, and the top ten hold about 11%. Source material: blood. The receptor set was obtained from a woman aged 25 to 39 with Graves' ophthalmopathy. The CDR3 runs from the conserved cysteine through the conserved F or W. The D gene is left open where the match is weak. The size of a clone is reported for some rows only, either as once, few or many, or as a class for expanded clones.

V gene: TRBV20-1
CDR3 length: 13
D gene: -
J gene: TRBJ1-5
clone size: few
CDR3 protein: CSARDSPVEPQHF
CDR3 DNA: TGCAGTGCTAGAGATTCGCCGGTAGAGCCCCAGCATTTT

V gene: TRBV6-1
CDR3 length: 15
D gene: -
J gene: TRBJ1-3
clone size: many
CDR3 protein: CASSEGLYSGNTIYF
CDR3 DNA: TGTGCCAGCAGTGAAGGACTGTACTCTGGAAACACCATATATTTT

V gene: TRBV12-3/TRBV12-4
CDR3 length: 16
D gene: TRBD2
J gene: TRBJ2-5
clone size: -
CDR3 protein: CASSLGDGGDQETQYF
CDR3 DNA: TGTGCCAGCAGCCTGGGGGACGGGGGGGACCAAGAGACCCAGTACTTC

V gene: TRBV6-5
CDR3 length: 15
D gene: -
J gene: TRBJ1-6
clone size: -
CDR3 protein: CASSYPPTVETPLHF
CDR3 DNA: TGTGCCAGCAGTTACCCTCCGACAGTTGAAACACCCCTCCACTTT

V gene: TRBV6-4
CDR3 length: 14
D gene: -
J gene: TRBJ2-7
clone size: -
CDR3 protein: CASYQHRISYEQYF
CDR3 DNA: TGTGCCAGTTATCAACACAGGATCTCCTACGAGCAGTACTTC

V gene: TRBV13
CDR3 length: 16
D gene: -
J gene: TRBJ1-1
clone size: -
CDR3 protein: CASSARLRGMNTEAFF
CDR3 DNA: TGTGCCAGCAGCGCAAGGCTCAGGGGCATGAACACTGAAGCTTTCTTT

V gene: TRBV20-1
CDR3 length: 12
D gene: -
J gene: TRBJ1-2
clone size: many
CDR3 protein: CSAWPGFYGYTF
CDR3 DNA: TGCAGTGCTTGGCCAGGGTTCTATGGCTACACCTTC

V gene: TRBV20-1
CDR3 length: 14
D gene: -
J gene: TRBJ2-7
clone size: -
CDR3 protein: CSASPVEGSYEQYF
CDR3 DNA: TGCAGTGCTTCGCCCGTCGAGGGTTCCTACGAGCAGTACTTC

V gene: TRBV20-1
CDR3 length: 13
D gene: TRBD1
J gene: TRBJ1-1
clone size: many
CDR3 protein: CSGIDRGNTEAFF
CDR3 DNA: TGCAGTGGGATTGACAGGGGGAACACTGAAGCTTTCTTT

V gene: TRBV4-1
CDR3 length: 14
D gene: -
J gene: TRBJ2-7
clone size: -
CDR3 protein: CASSSDSGPYEQYF
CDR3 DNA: TGCGCCAGCAGCTCGGACTCCGGCCCCTACGAGCAGTACTTC

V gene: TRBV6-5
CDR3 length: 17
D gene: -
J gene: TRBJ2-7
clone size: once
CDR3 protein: CASSYYTLAEPTYEQYF
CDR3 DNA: TGTGCCAGCAGTTACTACACATTGGCGGAACCAACCTACGAGCAGTACTTC

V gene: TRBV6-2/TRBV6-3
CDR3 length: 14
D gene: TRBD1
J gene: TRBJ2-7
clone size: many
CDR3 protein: CASSNLDRAHEQYF
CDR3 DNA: TGTGCCAGCAGTAATCTGGACAGGGCGCACGAGCAGTACTTC